Given below is one T cell receptor beta chain in context. V gave up 2 bases and J gave up 2 bases, with 15 bases separating them. This CDR3 is 17 amino acids long. The germline V gene encodes CDR1 SGHAT and CDR2 FQNNGV. The table came from immunoSEQ multiplex PCR; TCRdb's copy has only in-frame clones and leaves some out. The sample carries around 160,000 clones, around 89% recorded once. The data derive from a study of T cell responses to AZD1222 COVID-19 vaccine. This chain uses TRBV11-2 with TRBJ2-2, with D perhaps TRBD1 (5 bases). The sample consisted of peripheral blood, taken on day 0 of AZD1222 vaccination. The origin of this receptor is an adult in good health. The CDR3 region is CASSLLGTGSNTGELFF. As DNA, the CDR3 is TGTGCCAGCAGCTTACTAGGAACAGGTTCCAACACCGGGGAGCTGTTTTTT.